The sequence of this T cell receptor beta chain was determined in a study of cytomegalovirus exposure and HLA in healthy donors. Germline loops: CDR1 MNHEY, CDR2 SVGAGI. V was clipped by 8 bases and J by 7 bases, with 11 bases between them. This CDR3 comprises 11 residues. 13 Jbeta primers and 60 Vbeta primers were used for the PCR. Assay: immunoSEQ multiplex PCR; the TCRdb copy retains only in-frame clones and omits some. In the table there are some 110,000 clones, 71% of which are singletons. The sample holds a few counts of this clone. The antigen is not known. Points from the study as a whole: Associated with cytomegalovirus, according to the listing, were 150 to 200 TCR beta chains.

The TCR sequence derives from a female donor in good health and CMV-seronegative. The sample taken for sequencing was PBMCs. This chain joins TRBV6-5 and TRBJ2-5; tentatively, D is TRBD2 (5 bases). CDR3 DNA: TGTGCCAGCCGCCGGGGAACGACCCAGTACTTC. It is translated as CASRRGTTQYF.